The rows below give T cell receptor beta chains drawn from one sample of a study of T cells expressing NK-cell markers. After re-calling the 5' RACE reads, TCRdb lists one entry per CDR3 protein, DNA absent. The sample data list about 260,000 distinct CDR3 sequences. The sequenced sample was blood T cells: a sorted CD56 or NKG2C T cell subset, CD4+ or CD8+ T cells, or bulk PBMC T cells (not recorded which). All receptors come from a man between 18 and 29 years old in good health. The CDR3 runs from the conserved cysteine through the conserved F or W.

cdr3_aa j_call v_call
CASSLSPGQGYSPLHF TRBJ1-6 TRBV12-3/TRBV12-4
CASTGGSSDTQYF TRBJ2-3 TRBV4-1
CSARLAGSTDTQYF TRBJ2-3 TRBV20-1
CASSTELALPYEQYF TRBJ2-7 TRBV27
CASSLWASGGHGTQYF TRBJ2-5 TRBV28
CASSSAGTGPYGYTF TRBJ1-2 TRBV7-9
CSARDGTQNTEAFF TRBJ1-1 TRBV20-1
CASSLYTQNTEAFF TRBJ1-1 TRBV5-1
CSAVTPSGELFF TRBJ2-2 TRBV20-1
CASSQISRETQYF TRBJ2-5 TRBV7-2
CSGETGSEQFF TRBJ2-1 TRBV29-1
CASSLTGYLGETQYF TRBJ2-5 TRBV5-5
CASSNIRGQGRTGELFF TRBJ2-2 TRBV7-2
CATRTSGTDTQYF TRBJ2-3 TRBV12-3/TRBV12-4
CASSPYIGEQFF TRBJ2-1 TRBV18
CASSDSGQSLRYEQYF TRBJ2-7 TRBV6-5
CAISSQGGDGYTF TRBJ1-2 TRBV10-3
CASSSSGTSGEYNEQFF TRBJ2-1 TRBV5-6
CASSRGTEASGELFF TRBJ2-2 TRBV5-6
CASSLGQMRTQYF TRBJ2-5 TRBV5-6
CASSLGGGASGYTF TRBJ1-2 TRBV12-3/TRBV12-4
CASSSDILNTEAFF TRBJ1-1 TRBV2
CASSLITSGVETQYF TRBJ2-5 TRBV27
CSAKVAGGVGEQFF TRBJ2-1 TRBV20-1
CASSQRGGTYSGNTIYF TRBJ1-3 TRBV4-2
CATSESGTVESTGELFF TRBJ2-2 TRBV24-1
CASSLADENSPLHF TRBJ1-6 TRBV5-1
CAWSVSDTATGSPLHF TRBJ1-6 TRBV30
CASRDREKLFF TRBJ1-4 TRBV12-3/TRBV12-4
CSARRGNTDTQYF TRBJ2-3 TRBV20-1
CAISEGFPMGLAATDTQYF TRBJ2-3 TRBV10-3
CSAPLGGVFEKLFF TRBJ1-4 TRBV20-1
CSTMGAGNTEAFF TRBJ1-1 TRBV20-1
CASSQDLTSGRTGELFF TRBJ2-2 TRBV4-3
CASGPGDGGGEQFF TRBJ2-1 TRBV12-5
CASSSDSALGYTF TRBJ1-2 TRBV7-9
CASSPEVGEQFF TRBJ2-1 TRBV7-2
CAISESGSSNQPQHF TRBJ1-5 TRBV10-3
CAWGDRGEAFF TRBJ1-1 TRBV30
CASSSRPGTAQTETQYF TRBJ2-5 TRBV6-2/TRBV6-3
CAISDPVGPRYNEQFF TRBJ2-1 TRBV10-3